The present T cell receptor beta chain was sequenced within a study of OX40 agonist ivuxolimab in advanced cancers. The overall study: Allowance was made for prior anti-PD-1, anti-PD-L1 or anti-CTLA-4 therapy, and about 40% had some.

The CDR3 totals 18 residues. Trimming removed 0 bases at V and 0 bases at J, with 18 bases between. Germline CDR1 and CDR2: SGDLS and YYNGEE. Measured with immunoSEQ multiplex PCR; TCRdb has only the in-frame clones, and not every one. Among around 58,000 clones, about 86% were seen once, and the ten largest hold about 13%. The chain joins TRBV9 to TRBJ1-2; D gene unclear. The source material was CD4+ or CD8+ T cells sorted from blood, sampled in a trial of the OX40 agonist ivuxolimab. The origin of this receptor is an adult with an advanced solid tumor such as melanoma, head and neck, liver or kidney cancer. For the CDR3, the DNA is TGTGCCAGCAGCGTAGGTAGTATTTGGAGGAGAGCTAACTATGGCTACACCTTC. Its translation: CASSVGSIWRRANYGYTF.